This T cell receptor (beta chain) is drawn from a study of beta chain features in type 1 diabetes. This clone was picked up a small number of times. The antigen is not known. What was sequenced were expressed TCRB transcripts, since all of the isolated RNA had been reverse transcribed. The read count averaged around 3.5 million across naive, central memory and regulatory T cell samples. Assay used: immunoSEQ multiplex PCR; TCRdb lists only in-frame clones, some missing. The sample consists of some 900,000 clones, about a sixth of them appearing once. Sorting gave populations that all exceeded 95% purity. Whole-study results and caveats: Researchers could not determine here whether HLA type influences TCRB rearrangement.

Trimming at V came to 3 bases and at J to 7 bases, leaving 6 bases not matched to a gene. The germline V gene has CDR1 KGHSH and CDR2 LQKENI. This CDR3 is built from 14 residues. Sequenced input: naive CD4+ T cells from blood. The receptor was isolated from a woman between 18 and 29 years old in good health. The V and J genes are TRBV18 and TRBJ1-5, with TRBD1 matching 7 bases. The CDR3 DNA sequence: TGTGCCAGCTCACCGGGACAGCCAGCGCAGCCCCAGCATTTT. Encoded protein: CASSPGQPAQPQHF.